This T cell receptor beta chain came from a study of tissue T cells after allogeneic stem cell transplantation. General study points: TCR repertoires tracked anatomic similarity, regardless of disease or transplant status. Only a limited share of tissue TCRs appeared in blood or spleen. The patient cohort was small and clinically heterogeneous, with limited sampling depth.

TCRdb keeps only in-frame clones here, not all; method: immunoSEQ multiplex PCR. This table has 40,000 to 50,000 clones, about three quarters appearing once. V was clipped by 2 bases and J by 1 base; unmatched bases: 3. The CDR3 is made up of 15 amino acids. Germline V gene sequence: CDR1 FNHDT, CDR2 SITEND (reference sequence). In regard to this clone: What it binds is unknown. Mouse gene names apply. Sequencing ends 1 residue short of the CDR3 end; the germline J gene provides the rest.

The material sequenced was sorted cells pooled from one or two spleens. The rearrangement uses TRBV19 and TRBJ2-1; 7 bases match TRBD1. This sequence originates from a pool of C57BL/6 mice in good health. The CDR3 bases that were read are TGTGCCAGCAGTATCCGGGGACAGAACTATGCTGAGCAGTTC. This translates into CASSIRGQNYAEQF. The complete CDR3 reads CASSIRGQNYAEQFF.